This TCR beta chain was identified in a study of blood T cell repertoires in COVID-19. V lost 2 bases, J lost 3 bases, and 10 bases lay in between. The CDR3 loop spans 14 amino acids. Germline V gives CDR1 LNHNV, CDR2 YYDKDF (reference sequence). Repertoires were generated with immunoSEQ multiplex PCR, while TCRdb's copy carries only in-frame clones and drops some. The sample shows hundreds of thousands of clones, 86% of them seen only once. The chain uses TRBV15 and TRBJ2-5, with a weak D call TRBD1 (6 bases). This receptor was obtained from a woman aged 40 to 50 with acute COVID-19. The sequencing sample was made of PBMCs or T cells enriched from blood (not recorded which). The CDR3 here is CATSRNRAEETQYF. DNA for the CDR3: TGTGCCACCAGCAGAAACAGGGCTGAAGAGACCCAGTACTTC.